The clone carrying this T cell receptor (beta chain) has ten or more counts. This record comes from a study of human T cells and chemical hapten exposure. Study background: DPC at 0.01% went onto the upper back in patch tests, read at 6 days.

Germline CDR1 reads SGHVS; CDR2 reads FNYEAQ. The CDR3 is 14 residues long. With 3 bases removed from V and 8 bases from J, the gap between germline ends came to 11 bases. TCRdb re-derived calls from the RACE reads in MiXCR, one entry per CDR3 protein. The sample contains about 350,000 distinct CDR3 sequences, roughly 6% of which appear only once. Time point meaning: patch test 2, 6 weeks after DPC sensitization. The treatment is: therapeutic diphenylcyclopropenone sensitization with weekly scalp DPC. Total RNA was isolated from whole blood that had not been fractionated. This TCR was recovered from a woman under 30 with alopecia areata. Some clones in this sample may be carry-over from other donors' samples. The sample consisted of whole blood, taken in connection with sensitization to the hapten diphenylcyclopropenone (DPC). The chain combines TRBV7-6 with TRBJ1-6; D is ambiguous. This CDR3 is CASSFPGGDSPLHF. CDR3 nucleotide sequence: TGTGCCAGCAGCTTCCCAGGTGGGGATTCACCCCTCCACTTT.